The sequence of this T cell receptor (beta chain) was determined in a study of blood T cell repertoires in COVID-19. The CDR3 is 13 residues long. V was clipped by 3 bases and J by 5 bases, with 11 bases between them. CDR1 and CDR2 from the germline V gene are LGHDT and YNNKEL (reference sequence). Original processing notes: It was from reference gene primer amplification that nucleated cell counts were estimated. Generated by immunoSEQ multiplex PCR, the TCRdb table keeps only in-frame clones and is missing some. The V and J calls and clone size come from that table; D and trimming were worked out from the DNA. There are around 15,000 clones in the sample; around 90% occur only once, and roughly 4% lies in the top ten.

This clonotype originated in a man aged 60-69 years with active COVID-19. The chain combines TRBV3-1 (or the pseudogene TRBV3-2) with TRBJ2-7, with D uncertain. Sequencing used peripheral blood. The CDR3 reads CASSHGGHHEQYF. For the CDR3, the DNA is TGTGCCAGCAGCCACGGTGGGCACCACGAGCAGTACTTC.